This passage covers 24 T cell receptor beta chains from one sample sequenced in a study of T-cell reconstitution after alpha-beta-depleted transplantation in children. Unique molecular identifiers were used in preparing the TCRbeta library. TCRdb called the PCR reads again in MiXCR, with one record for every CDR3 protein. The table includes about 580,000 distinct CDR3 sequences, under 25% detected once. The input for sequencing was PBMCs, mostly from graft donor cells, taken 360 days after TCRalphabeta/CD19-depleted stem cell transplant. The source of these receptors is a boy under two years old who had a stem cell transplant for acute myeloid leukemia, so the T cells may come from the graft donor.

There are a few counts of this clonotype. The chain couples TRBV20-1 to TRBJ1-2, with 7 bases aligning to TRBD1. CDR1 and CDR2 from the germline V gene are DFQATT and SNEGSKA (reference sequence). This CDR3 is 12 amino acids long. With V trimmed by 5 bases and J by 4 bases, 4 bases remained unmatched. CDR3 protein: CSAGDSPYGYTF. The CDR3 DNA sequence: TGCAGTGCTGGGGACAGTCCCTATGGCTACACCTTC.

CDR3 in DNA: TGCAGTGCTAGAGACCCAACACAGGGAGTGGAGACCCAGTACTTC. As protein: CSARDPTQGVETQYF. The chain carries TRBV20-1 and TRBJ2-5; a possible D gene is TRBD1 (6 bases). V was clipped by 0 bases and J by 5 bases, with 16 bases between them. CDR3 length: 15 residues. The germline V gene encodes CDR1 DFQATT and CDR2 SNEGSKA (reference sequence).

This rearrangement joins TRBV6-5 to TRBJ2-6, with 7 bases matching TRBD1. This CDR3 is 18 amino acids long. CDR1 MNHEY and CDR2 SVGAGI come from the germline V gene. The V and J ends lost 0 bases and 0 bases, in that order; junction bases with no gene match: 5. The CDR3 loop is CASSYSTGYYSGANVLTF. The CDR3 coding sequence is TGTGCCAGCAGTTACTCGACAGGGTACTACTCTGGGGCCAACGTCCTGACTTTC.

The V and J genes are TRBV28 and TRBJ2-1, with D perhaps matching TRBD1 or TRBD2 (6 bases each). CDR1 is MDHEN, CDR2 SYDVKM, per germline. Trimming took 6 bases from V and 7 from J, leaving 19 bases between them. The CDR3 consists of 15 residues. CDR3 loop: CASSPGVFGGNEQFF. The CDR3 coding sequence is TGTGCCAGCAGCCCAGGGGTCTTTGGGGGGAATGAGCAGTTCTTC.

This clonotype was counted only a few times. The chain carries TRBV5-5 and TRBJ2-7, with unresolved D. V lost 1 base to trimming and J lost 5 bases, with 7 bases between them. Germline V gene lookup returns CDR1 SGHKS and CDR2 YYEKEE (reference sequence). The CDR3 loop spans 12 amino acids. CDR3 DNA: TGTGCCAGCAGCTTGATAGGAAACGAGCAGTACGTC. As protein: CASSLIGNEQYV.

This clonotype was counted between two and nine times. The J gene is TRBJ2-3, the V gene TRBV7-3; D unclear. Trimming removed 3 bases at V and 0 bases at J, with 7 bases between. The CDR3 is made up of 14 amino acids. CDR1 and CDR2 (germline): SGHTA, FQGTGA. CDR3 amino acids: CASSFASSTDTQYF. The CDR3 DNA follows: TGTGCCAGCAGCTTCGCATCTAGCACAGATACGCAGTATTTT.

CDR3 DNA: TGTGCCAGCAGCTTCGGGCGGCCAGAGAATGAGCAGTTCTTC. Its protein is CASSFGRPENEQFF. The chain links TRBV7-6 to TRBJ2-1; no firm D call. CDR3 length: 14 amino acids. Germline lookup yields CDR1 SGHVS and CDR2 FNYEAQ. V lost 3 bases, J lost 7 bases, and 13 bases lay in between.

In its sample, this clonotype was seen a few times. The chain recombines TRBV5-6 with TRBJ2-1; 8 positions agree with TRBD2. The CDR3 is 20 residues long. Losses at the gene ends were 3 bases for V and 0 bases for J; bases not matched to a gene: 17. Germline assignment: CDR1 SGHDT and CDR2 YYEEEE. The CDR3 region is CASSCTSNELAESSYNEQFF. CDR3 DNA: TGTGCCAGCAGCTGCACTTCTAACGAACTAGCGGAGAGCTCCTACAATGAGCAGTTCTTC.

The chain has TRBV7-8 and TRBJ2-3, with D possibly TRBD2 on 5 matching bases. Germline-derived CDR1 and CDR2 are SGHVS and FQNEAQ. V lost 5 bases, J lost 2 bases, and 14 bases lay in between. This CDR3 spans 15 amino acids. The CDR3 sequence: CASSPAELVTDTQYF. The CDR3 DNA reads TGTGCCAGCAGCCCCGCGGAACTAGTCACAGATACGCAGTATTTT.

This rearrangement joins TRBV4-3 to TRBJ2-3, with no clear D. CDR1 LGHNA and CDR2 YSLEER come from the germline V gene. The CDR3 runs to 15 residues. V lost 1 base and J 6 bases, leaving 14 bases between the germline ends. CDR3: CASSQGRGLGDTQYF. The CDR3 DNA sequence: TGCGCCAGCAGCCAAGGACGCGGATTGGGGGATACGCAGTATTTT.

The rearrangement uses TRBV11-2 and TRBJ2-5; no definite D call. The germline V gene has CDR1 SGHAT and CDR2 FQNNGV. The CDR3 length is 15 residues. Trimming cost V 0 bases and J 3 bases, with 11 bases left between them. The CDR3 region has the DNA TGTGCCAGCAGCTTAGAGTCCTACGATGAAGAGACCCAGTACTTC. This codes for CASSLESYDEETQYF.

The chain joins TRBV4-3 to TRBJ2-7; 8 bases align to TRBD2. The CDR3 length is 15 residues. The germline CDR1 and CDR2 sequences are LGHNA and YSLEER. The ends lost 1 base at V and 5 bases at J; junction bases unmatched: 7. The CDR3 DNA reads TGCGCCAGCAGCCAAGTCCTAGCGGGTAGCCACGAGCAGTACTTC. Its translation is CASSQVLAGSHEQYF.

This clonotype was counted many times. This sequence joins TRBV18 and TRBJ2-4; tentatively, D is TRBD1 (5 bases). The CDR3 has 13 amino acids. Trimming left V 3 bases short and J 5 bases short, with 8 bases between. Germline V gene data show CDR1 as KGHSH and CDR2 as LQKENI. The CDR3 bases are TGTGCCAGCTCACCTGACAGCCAAAACATTCAGTACTTC. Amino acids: CASSPDSQNIQYF.

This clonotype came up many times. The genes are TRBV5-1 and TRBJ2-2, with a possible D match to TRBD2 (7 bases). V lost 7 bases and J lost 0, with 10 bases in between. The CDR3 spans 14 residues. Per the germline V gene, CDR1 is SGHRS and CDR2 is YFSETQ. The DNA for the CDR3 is TGCGCCAGCCAAGGGGGGGCGAACACCGGGGAGCTGTTTTTT. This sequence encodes CASQGGANTGELFF. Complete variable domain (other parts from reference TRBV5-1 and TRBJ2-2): KAGVTQTPRYLIKTRGQQVTLSCSPISGHRSVSWYQQTPGQGLQFLFEYFSETQRNKGNFPGRFSGRQFSNSRSEMNVSTLELGDSALYLCASQGGANTGELFFGEGSRLTVL.

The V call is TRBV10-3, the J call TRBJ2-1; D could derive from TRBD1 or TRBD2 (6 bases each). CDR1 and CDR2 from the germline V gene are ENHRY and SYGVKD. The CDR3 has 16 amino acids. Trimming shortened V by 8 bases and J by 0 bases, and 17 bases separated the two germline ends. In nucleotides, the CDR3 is TGTGCCATCGGGACTGGGGGGCAGAGCTCCTACAATGAGCAGTTCTTC. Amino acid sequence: CAIGTGGQSSYNEQFF.

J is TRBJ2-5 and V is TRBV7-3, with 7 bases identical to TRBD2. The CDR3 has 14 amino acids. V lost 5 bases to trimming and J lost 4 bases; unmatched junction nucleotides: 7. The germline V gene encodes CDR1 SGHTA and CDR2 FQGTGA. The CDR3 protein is CASSPGASGETQYF. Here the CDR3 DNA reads TGTGCCAGCAGCCCCGGGGCTAGCGGAGAGACCCAGTACTTC.

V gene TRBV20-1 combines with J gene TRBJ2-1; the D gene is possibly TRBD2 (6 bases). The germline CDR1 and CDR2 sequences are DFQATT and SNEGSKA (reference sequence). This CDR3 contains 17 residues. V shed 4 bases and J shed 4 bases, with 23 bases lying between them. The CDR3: CSATTLRGRDPYNEQFF. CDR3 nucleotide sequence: TGCAGTGCTACGACTTTGCGGGGCCGGGACCCATACAATGAGCAGTTCTTC.

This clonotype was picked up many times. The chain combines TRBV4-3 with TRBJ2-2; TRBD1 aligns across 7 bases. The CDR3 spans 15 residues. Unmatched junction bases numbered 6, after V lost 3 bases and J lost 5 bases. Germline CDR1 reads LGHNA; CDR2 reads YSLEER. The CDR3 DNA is TGCGCCAGCAGCCACCGCTCAGGGGGAACCGGGGAGCTGTTTTTT. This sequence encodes CASSHRSGGTGELFF.

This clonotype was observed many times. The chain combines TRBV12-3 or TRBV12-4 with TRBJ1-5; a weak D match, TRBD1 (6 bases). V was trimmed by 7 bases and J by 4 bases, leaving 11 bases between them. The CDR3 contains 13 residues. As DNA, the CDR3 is TGTGCCAGCAACAGGGATGGTAATCAGCCCCAGCATTTT. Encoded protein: CASNRDGNQPQHF.

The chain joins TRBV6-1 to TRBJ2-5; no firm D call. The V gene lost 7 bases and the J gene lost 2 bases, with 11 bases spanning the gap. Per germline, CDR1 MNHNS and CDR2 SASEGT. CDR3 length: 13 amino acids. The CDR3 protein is CASIFDGQETQYF. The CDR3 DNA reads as TGTGCCAGCATCTTCGACGGACAAGAGACCCAGTACTTC.

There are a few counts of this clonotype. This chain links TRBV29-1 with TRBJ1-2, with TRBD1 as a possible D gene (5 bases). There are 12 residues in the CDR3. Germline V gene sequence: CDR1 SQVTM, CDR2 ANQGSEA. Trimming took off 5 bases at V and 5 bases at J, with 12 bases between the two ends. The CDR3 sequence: CSVYRQSYGYTF. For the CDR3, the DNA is TGCAGCGTTTATCGACAGTCTTATGGCTACACCTTC.

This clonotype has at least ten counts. DNA for the CDR3: TGCAGTGCTGGTACAGGGTTCTCCGAGACCCAGTACTTC. Amino acids: CSAGTGFSETQYF. The rearrangement links TRBV20-1 to TRBJ2-5; perhaps TRBD1 as D (6 bases). This CDR3 region has 13 residues. Germline CDR1 is DFQATT and CDR2 is SNEGSKA (reference sequence). The V and J ends lost 5 bases and 5 bases respectively, with 15 bases between them.

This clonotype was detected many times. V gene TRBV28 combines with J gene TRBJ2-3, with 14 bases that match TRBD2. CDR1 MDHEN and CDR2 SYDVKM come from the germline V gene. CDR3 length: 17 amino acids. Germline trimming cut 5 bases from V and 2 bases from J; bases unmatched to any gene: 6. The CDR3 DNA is TGTGCCAGCAGTAGACCGGGACTAGCGGGGGTCACAGATACGCAGTATTTT. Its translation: CASSRPGLAGVTDTQYF.

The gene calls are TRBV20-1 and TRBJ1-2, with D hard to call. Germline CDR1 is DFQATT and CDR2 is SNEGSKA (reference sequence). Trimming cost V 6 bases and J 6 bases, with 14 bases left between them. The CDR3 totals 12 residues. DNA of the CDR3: TGCAGTGCCGGCGGTGGTGGGGATGGCTACACCTTC. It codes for CSAGGGGDGYTF.